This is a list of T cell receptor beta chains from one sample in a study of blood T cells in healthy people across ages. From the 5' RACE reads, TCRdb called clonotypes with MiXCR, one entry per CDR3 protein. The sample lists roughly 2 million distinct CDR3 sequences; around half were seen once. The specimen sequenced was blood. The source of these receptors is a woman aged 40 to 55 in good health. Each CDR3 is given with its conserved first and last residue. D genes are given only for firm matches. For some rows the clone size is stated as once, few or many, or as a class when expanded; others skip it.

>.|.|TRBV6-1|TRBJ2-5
TGTGCCAGCAGTGAAGAGGCTAGTTGGACTATGACCCAGTACTTC
CASSEEASWTMTQYF
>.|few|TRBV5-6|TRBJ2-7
TGTGCCAGCAGCTTGCGAGGTTTCTACGAGCAGTACTTC
CASSLRGFYEQYF
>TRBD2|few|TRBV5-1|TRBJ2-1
TGCGCCAGCAGCTTGGGGACTAGCGGGGGATGGGAGCAGTTCTTC
CASSLGTSGGWEQFF
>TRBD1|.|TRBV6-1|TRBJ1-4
TGTGCCAGCAGTCACCGGACCGGGACAGGGGGAGAAAAACTGTTTTTT
CASSHRTGTGGEKLFF
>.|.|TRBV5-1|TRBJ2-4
TGCGCCAGCAGCGCAGGGGGGACAGAGGACATTCAGTACTTC
CASSAGGTEDIQYF
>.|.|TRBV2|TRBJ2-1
TGTGCCAGCAGTGAAACACGCACCCTAGGGAGTGAGCAGTTCTTC
CASSETRTLGSEQFF
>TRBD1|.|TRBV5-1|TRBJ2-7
TGCGCCAGCAGCTTTGGGACAGGATCCGGGGCCTACGAGCAGTACTTC
CASSFGTGSGAYEQYF
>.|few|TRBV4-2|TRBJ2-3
TGTGCCAGCAGCCAAGGGGTAGCTCAGAGCACAGATACGCAGTATTTT
CASSQGVAQSTDTQYF
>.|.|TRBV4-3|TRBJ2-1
TGCGCCAGCAGCCAACTACAGGGAGGTTCCTACGAGCAGTTCTTC
CASSQLQGGSYEQFF
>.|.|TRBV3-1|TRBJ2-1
TGTGCCAGCAGCCTAGTCTCGAAGAATGAGCAGTTCTTC
CASSLVSKNEQFF
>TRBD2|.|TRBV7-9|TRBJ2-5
TGTGCCAGCAGCCTTAGCGGGGGGGCGGACGAGACCCAGTACTTC
CASSLSGGADETQYF
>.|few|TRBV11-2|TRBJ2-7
TGTGCCAGCAGCAGCGGACACCAACCTGCCTACGAGCAGTACTTC
CASSSGHQPAYEQYF
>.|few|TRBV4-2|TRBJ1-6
TGTGCCAGCAGCCAAGATCTCACTATTTATAATTCACCCCTCCACTTT
CASSQDLTIYNSPLHF
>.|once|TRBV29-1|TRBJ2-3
TGCAGCGTTGAAGTTCCAGGGGGGATGATTACGCAGTATTTT
CSVEVPGGMITQYF
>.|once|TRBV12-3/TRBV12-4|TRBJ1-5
TGTGCCAGCGTTCAGGGAGGCAATCAGCCCCAGCATTTT
CASVQGGNQPQHF
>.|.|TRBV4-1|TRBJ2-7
TGCGCCAGCAGCTCGCACAGGGCGGGCTACGAGCAGTACTTC
CASSSHRAGYEQYF
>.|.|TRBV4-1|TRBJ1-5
TGCGCCAGCAGCCAAAGGGTGGGGGGGCCCCAGCATTTT
CASSQRVGGPQHF
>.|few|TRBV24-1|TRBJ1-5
TGTGACCACGGGGGGCATCAGCCCCAGCATTTT
CDHGGHQPQHF
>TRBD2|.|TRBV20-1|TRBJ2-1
TGCAGTGCTAGCCTCCTAGCGGGGGGCTCCTACAATGAGCAGTTCTTC
CSASLLAGGSYNEQFF
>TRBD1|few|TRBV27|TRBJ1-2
TGTGCCAGCAGGGCGGTAGGGGGCGGTACTAACTATGGCTACACCTTC
CASRAVGGGTNYGYTF
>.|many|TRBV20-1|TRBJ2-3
TGCAGTGCTAGAGGGAAAGGGACAGATACGCAGTATTTT
CSARGKGTDTQYF
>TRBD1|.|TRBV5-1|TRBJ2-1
TGCGCCAGCAGCCCCAGGGGGCTTAACGACAATGAGCAGTTCTTC
CASSPRGLNDNEQFF
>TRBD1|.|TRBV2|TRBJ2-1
TGTGCCAGCAGACACCCGGACAGGGAAATCCACAATGAGCAGTTCTTC
CASRHPDREIHNEQFF
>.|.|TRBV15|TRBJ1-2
TGTGCCACCAGCAGAGCCCCGAAGACAGATGGCTACACCTTC
CATSRAPKTDGYTF
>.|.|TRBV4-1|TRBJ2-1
TGCGCCAGCAGCCGTATGGGGGCAAATGAGCAGTTCTTC
CASSRMGANEQFF
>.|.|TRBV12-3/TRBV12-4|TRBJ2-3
TGTGCCAGCAGTTCGTCCCGGGACAAGGCGCGTCCCGGGGCGCAGTATTTT
CASSSSRDKARPGAQYF
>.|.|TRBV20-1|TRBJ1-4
TGCAGTGCTAGAGAGGGTTTGGGTAATGAAAAACTGTTTTTT
CSAREGLGNEKLFF
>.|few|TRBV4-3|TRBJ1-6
TGCGCCAGCAGCCAAGATATGGTAGAGAGCTCCTATAATTCACCCCTCCACTTT
CASSQDMVESSYNSPLHF
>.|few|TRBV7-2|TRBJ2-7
TGTGCCAGCAGCCGTGTGGGACAAACCGAGCAGTACTTC
CASSRVGQTEQYF
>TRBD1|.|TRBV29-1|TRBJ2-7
TGCAGCGCCAGGGGGCAGGGGGCAAGGGAGCAGTACTTC
CSARGQGAREQYF
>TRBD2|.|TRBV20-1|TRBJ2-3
TGCAGTGCTAGAATTGGAGTAGCGGGGGACTCGCAGTATTTT
CSARIGVAGDSQYF
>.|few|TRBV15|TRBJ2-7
TGTGCCACCAGCAGAGAGGGGGCTTCGGCCTACGAGCAGTACTTC
CATSREGASAYEQYF
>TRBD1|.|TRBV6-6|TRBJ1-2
TGTGCCAGCAGACTCTCGGACAGGGTTATTGATGGCTACACCTTC
CASRLSDRVIDGYTF
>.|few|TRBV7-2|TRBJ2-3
TGTGCCAGCAGGTCCGCGGACACAGGTACGCAGTATTTT
CASRSADTGTQYF
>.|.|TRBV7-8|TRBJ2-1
TGTGCCAGCAGCTTAGCGGGGGAGGCTTACGAGCAGTTCTTC
CASSLAGEAYEQFF
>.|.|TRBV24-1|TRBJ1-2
TGTGCCACCAGTGCTCAGACATCGGGAAACTATGGCTACACCTTC
CATSAQTSGNYGYTF
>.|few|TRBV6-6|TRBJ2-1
TGTGCCAGCAGTTACCAGGGGGCTAGCGGAGACAATGAGCAGTTCTTC
CASSYQGASGDNEQFF
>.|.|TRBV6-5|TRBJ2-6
TGTGCCTGCAGCTCCGTCCAGGGGCTTGGGGCCAACGTCCTGACTTTC
CACSSVQGLGANVLTF
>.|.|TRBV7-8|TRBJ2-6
TGTGCCAGCAGCTTAGGACGGCTGAATTCTGGGGCCAACGTCCTGACTTTC
CASSLGRLNSGANVLTF
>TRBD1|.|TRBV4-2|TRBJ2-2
TGTGCCAGCAGCCAAGACAGGGGGTACACCGGGGAGCTGTTTTTT
CASSQDRGYTGELFF